This TCR beta chain was found in a study of blood T cell repertoires in COVID-19. Looking at the study overall: Donors in the United States, Italy and Spain gave samples during acute or convalescent COVID-19. The cDNA or gDNA used as material had been derived from T cells, B-cell-depleted T cells, or PBMCs.

In germline, CDR1 is LNHDA, CDR2 SQIVND (reference sequence). V lost 1 base and J 5 bases, leaving 14 bases between the germline ends. This CDR3 comprises 15 residues. As originally analysed: Estimation of nucleated cell counts relied on the amplification of reference gene primers. Method: immunoSEQ multiplex PCR; TCRdb's copy keeps in-frame clones and lacks some. V, J and clone size are taken as reported in that table, and D and trimming were inferred from the DNA itself. The data hold 200,000 or so clones, with 80% to 85% observed a single time. This TCR came from a woman aged 60-75 years who had recovered from COVID-19. What was sequenced was peripheral blood. The chain uses TRBV19 and TRBJ2-5; perhaps TRBD1 as D (5 bases). The CDR3 sequence: CASSIVPGFTETQYF. CDR3 bases: TGTGCCAGTAGTATAGTCCCAGGGTTTACGGAGACCCAGTACTTC.